Listed here are 25 T cell receptor beta chains from one sample, sequenced in a study of identical twins. MiXCR, applied by TCRdb to the 5' RACE reads, yields one record per CDR3 protein. The table has roughly 770,000 distinct CDR3 sequences, 18% seen once. This sample was shared with a second study, whose subject was T cells expressing NK-cell markers.

The sequenced material came from PBMCs. All receptors derive from a woman younger than 35 in good health.

This clonotype was seen at least ten times. The chain carries TRBV20-1 and TRBJ1-6; no firm D call. From germline, CDR1 is DFQATT and CDR2 SNEGSKA (reference sequence). The CDR3 sequence is 15 residues long. The V end was cut by 0 bases, the J end by 3 bases, with 9 bases between. The CDR3 nucleotides are TGCAGTGCTAGAGACGGCAGCTTCTATAATTCACCCCTCCACTTT. This gives the protein CSARDGSFYNSPLHF.

This clonotype was recorded many times. For the CDR3, the DNA is TGCGCCAGCAGCTTGGCCGGCGGGCCCGGCACAGATACGCAGTATTTT. This codes for CASSLAGGPGTDTQYF. This chain connects TRBV5-1 to TRBJ2-3; a weak D match, TRBD2 (5 bases). CDR3 length: 16 amino acids. Germline loops: CDR1 SGHRS, CDR2 YFSETQ. Deletions cut 0 bases from V and 1 base from J, with 12 bases between.

This clonotype was counted only a few times. The V gene is TRBV10-3, the J gene TRBJ2-1; D gene ambiguous. V was cut by 3 bases and J by 6 bases, with 6 bases left in between. CDR1 and CDR2 (germline): ENHRY, SYGVKD. This CDR3 region has 12 residues. Written as DNA, the CDR3 is TGTGCCATCAGTGACGGCTTCAATGAGCAGTTCTTC. Protein sequence: CAISDGFNEQFF.

This clonotype was seen repeatedly, ten times or more. The chain joins TRBV20-1 to TRBJ1-5; 7 positions match TRBD1. The CDR3 runs to 16 residues. The germline gives CDR1 DFQATT, CDR2 SNEGSKA (reference sequence). J was trimmed by 5 bases and V by 3 bases; bases with no gene match: 13. The CDR3 region is CSASQGVGTIHQPQHF. Written as DNA, the CDR3 is TGCAGTGCTAGCCAGGGGGTGGGCACGATTCATCAGCCCCAGCATTTT.

The genes are TRBV6-2 or TRBV6-3 and TRBJ2-7; 8 bases agree with TRBD2. Germline loops: CDR1 MNHEY, CDR2 SVGEGT. This CDR3 has 15 amino acids. After removal of 1 base from V and 5 bases from J, the junction contained 7 bases not matched to a gene. This CDR3 is CASSYWREAVHEQYF. CDR3 sequence (DNA): TGTGCCAGCAGTTACTGGCGGGAGGCCGTCCACGAGCAGTACTTC.

This chain connects TRBV6-5 to TRBJ1-2; D is unresolved. Trimming took off 0 bases at V and 0 bases at J, with 11 bases between the two ends. The CDR3 contains 16 residues. Germline V CDR1 and CDR2: MNHEY, SVGAGI. The CDR3 protein is CASSYSISSTNYGYTF. Written as DNA, the CDR3 is TGTGCCAGCAGTTACTCGATATCCTCGACTAACTATGGCTACACCTTC.

This clonotype has a handful of counts. The chain carries TRBV20-1 and TRBJ2-3; 8 nucleotides align to TRBD2. The CDR3 is made up of 13 amino acids. The trim removed 6 bases at V and 5 bases at J, leaving 7 bases unmatched. The V gene's germline CDR1 is DFQATT and CDR2 SNEGSKA (reference sequence). The DNA of the CDR3 is TGCAGTGCCGCCGGGACTAGTCTAGATACGCAGTATTTT. Its translation is CSAAGTSLDTQYF.

The chain carries TRBV3-1 and TRBJ1-1; perhaps TRBD1 as D (5 bases). The germline V gene has CDR1 LGHDT and CDR2 YNNKEL (reference sequence). This CDR3 comprises 16 residues. Trimming removed 0 bases at V and 2 bases at J, with 13 bases between. The CDR3, as DNA: TGTGCCAGCAGCCAAGATGGGGCGGGCCGTAACACTGAAGCTTTCTTT. Its protein product is CASSQDGAGRNTEAFF.

The genes are TRBV20-1 and TRBJ2-1; D ambiguous. The germline V gene has CDR1 DFQATT and CDR2 SNEGSKA (reference sequence). V was clipped by 3 bases and J by 5 bases, with 20 bases between them. The CDR3 is 16 amino acids. As DNA, the CDR3 is TGCAGTGCTAGGTTTACCGGGCGTACCCTAAACAATGAGCAGTTCTTC. Translated: CSARFTGRTLNNEQFF.

This clonotype occurred a few times. V and J are TRBV4-3 and TRBJ2-1; no firm D call. The germline V gene has CDR1 LGHNA and CDR2 YSLEER. This CDR3 is built from 13 residues. V dropped 2 bases and J dropped 5 bases, with 7 bases sitting between them. CDR3 sequence: CASSQYLDNEQFF. The CDR3 bases are TGCGCCAGCAGCCAATACCTCGACAATGAGCAGTTCTTC.

The V gene is TRBV7-2, the J gene TRBJ2-3; D is undetermined. The CDR3 contains 17 residues. V lost 5 bases to trimming and J lost 4 bases, with 22 bases between them. Germline V gene data show CDR1 as SGHTA and CDR2 as FQGNSA. The chain's CDR3 is CASSHTRGGSVADTQYF. CDR3 nucleotides: TGTGCCAGCAGCCACACACGAGGCGGAAGCGTCGCAGATACGCAGTATTTT.

This chain uses TRBV4-3 with TRBJ2-1; 10 bases are a match to TRBD2. The CDR3 extends over 16 amino acids. CDR1 is LGHNA and CDR2 is YSLEER in the germline V gene. After removal of 0 bases from V and 6 bases from J, the junction contained 5 bases not matched to a gene. The CDR3 region is CASSQDTSGTGNEQFF. In nucleotides, the CDR3 is TGCGCCAGCAGCCAAGATACTAGCGGGACGGGCAATGAGCAGTTCTTC.

Only a few counts were recorded for this clonotype. This chain uses TRBV6-1 with TRBJ2-2; D uncertain. This CDR3 has 11 amino acids. V was trimmed by 10 bases and J by 7 bases, leaving 10 bases between them. CDR1 is MNHNS, CDR2 SASEGT, per germline. CDR3 sequence reads: CATTSFGELFF. The DNA for the CDR3 is TGTGCCACCACCTCTTTCGGGGAGCTGTTTTTT.

There are a few counts of this clonotype. V and J are TRBV7-3 and TRBJ2-6; 7 bases agree with TRBD2. The CDR3 sequence is 17 residues long. The junction had 4 bases not matched to a gene; V was cut back by 2 bases and J by 0 bases. Looked up from germline, CDR1 is SGHTA and CDR2 is FQGTGA. The CDR3 loop reads CASSLFGGGSGANVLTF. CDR3 coding DNA: TGTGCCAGCAGCTTATTTGGGGGGGGCTCTGGGGCCAACGTCCTGACTTTC.

The gene calls are TRBV20-1 and TRBJ1-1; the D is unclear. The CDR3 is made up of 14 amino acids. V shed 2 bases and J shed 5 bases, with 15 bases lying between them. CDR1 is DFQATT, CDR2 SNEGSKA, per germline (reference sequence). The CDR3 spells CSARRQSGRTEAFF. CDR3 nucleotides: TGCAGTGCTAGACGACAATCAGGTAGGACTGAAGCTTTCTTT.

V and J are TRBV9 and TRBJ2-1; unclear D gene. The germline V gene has CDR1 SGDLS and CDR2 YYNGEE. The CDR3 is 14 residues long. The V end was cut by 4 bases, the J end by 0 bases, with 8 bases between. The CDR3 is CASSRARSYNEQFF. The CDR3 DNA reads as TGTGCCAGCAGCCGGGCACGCTCCTACAATGAGCAGTTCTTC.

The V gene is TRBV5-1, the J gene TRBJ2-7; 9 bases fit TRBD2. V was clipped by 1 base and J by 2 bases; unmatched bases: 10. Germline loops: CDR1 SGHRS, CDR2 YFSETQ. This CDR3 spans 17 amino acids. The CDR3 sequence is CASSLSAGGTATYEQYF. The CDR3 DNA follows: TGCGCCAGCAGCTTGTCGGCGGGAGGGACAGCTACCTACGAGCAGTACTTC.

The CDR3 loop is CASSPQRAGGGGDIQYF. CDR3 in DNA: TGTGCCAGCAGCCCGCAGCGGGCGGGGGGAGGTGGGGACATTCAGTACTTC. The chain has TRBV3-1 and TRBJ2-4, with 8 bases aligning to TRBD2. V lost 4 bases, J lost 8 bases, and 16 bases stayed unmatched. CDR1 is LGHDT and CDR2 is YNNKEL in the germline V gene (reference sequence). This CDR3 is built from 17 residues.

The chain has TRBV20-1 and TRBJ2-7; D gene ambiguous. Trimming took off 0 bases at V and 3 bases at J, with 12 bases between the two ends. CDR1 is DFQATT, CDR2 SNEGSKA, per germline (reference sequence). The CDR3 is 14 residues long. The CDR3 sequence: CSARERRARYEQYF. The CDR3 coding sequence is TGCAGTGCTAGAGAGCGCCGGGCCCGCTACGAGCAGTACTTC.

This chain links TRBV2 with TRBJ2-2; 8 bases map to TRBD2. Germline values: CDR1 SNHLY, CDR2 FYNNEI. The length of the CDR3 is 14 residues. Trimming at V came to 6 bases and at J to 7 bases, leaving 7 bases not matched to a gene. The DNA of the CDR3 is TGTGCCAGCAGCACAAGCGGGAGTAACGGGGAGCTGTTTTTT. It codes for CASSTSGSNGELFF.

The V gene is TRBV29-1, the J gene TRBJ2-5; possible D gene TRBD2, 6 bases. CDR3 size: 13 residues. The V gene lost 6 bases and the J gene lost 4 bases, with 15 bases spanning the gap. Germline V gene data show CDR1 as SQVTM and CDR2 as ANQGSEA. CDR3 region: CSVLTGGIETQYF. The CDR3, as DNA: TGCAGCGTGCTGACCGGGGGTATAGAGACCCAGTACTTC.

The rearrangement uses TRBV7-9 and TRBJ2-1; D remains unclear. Looked up from germline, CDR1 is SEHNR and CDR2 is FQNEAQ (reference sequence). The CDR3 has 13 residues. The V and J ends lost 2 bases and 5 bases respectively, with 7 bases between them. CDR3 DNA: TGTGCCAGCAGCTTAAACGGAAACAATGAGCAGTTCTTC. Translating gives CASSLNGNNEQFF.

V usage is TRBV30 and J usage is TRBJ1-2, with D uncertain. Germline CDR1 is GTSNPN and CDR2 is SVGIG (reference sequence). The CDR3 loop spans 12 amino acids. With 0 bases removed from V and 8 bases from J, the gap between germline ends came to 10 bases. For the CDR3, the DNA is TGTGCCTGGAGTGTAATTAAGCGGGGCTACACCTTC. It is translated as CAWSVIKRGYTF.

This chain connects TRBV6-6 to TRBJ2-3, with 7 nucleotides matching TRBD2. Germline CDR1 is MNHNY and CDR2 is SVGAGI (reference sequence). The CDR3 has 13 residues. V shed 0 bases and J 9 bases; nucleotides not matched to a gene: 3. CDR3 nucleotide sequence: TGTGCCAGCAGTTACTCCTCCGGGGGGACGCAGTATTTT. Translating gives CASSYSSGGTQYF.

This clonotype has at least ten counts. The chain links TRBV20-1 to TRBJ2-3, with D possibly called TRBD1 or TRBD2 (5 bases each). The CDR3 loop spans 13 amino acids. Trimming pared 3 bases from V and 1 base from J, leaving 8 bases between. Germline lookup yields CDR1 DFQATT and CDR2 SNEGSKA (reference sequence). The CDR3 sequence: CSASLGGTDTQYF. CDR3 sequence (DNA): TGCAGTGCTAGTTTGGGGGGCACAGATACGCAGTATTTT.